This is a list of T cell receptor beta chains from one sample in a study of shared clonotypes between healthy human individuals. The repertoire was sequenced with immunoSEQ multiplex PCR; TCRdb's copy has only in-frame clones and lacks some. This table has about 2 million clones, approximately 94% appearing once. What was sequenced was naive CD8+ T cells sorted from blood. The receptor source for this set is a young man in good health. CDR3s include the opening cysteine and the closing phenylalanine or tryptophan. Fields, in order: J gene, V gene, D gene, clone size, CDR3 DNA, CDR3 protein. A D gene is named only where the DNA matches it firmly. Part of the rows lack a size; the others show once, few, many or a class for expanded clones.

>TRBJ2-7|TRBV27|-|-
TGTGCCAGCAGTCTGGGGACTTCCACCTACGAGCAGTACTTC
CASSLGTSTYEQYF
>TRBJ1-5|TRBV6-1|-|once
TGTGCCAGCAGTGGCCGGGGAAGCAGGGATCAGCCCCAGCATTTT
CASSGRGSRDQPQHF
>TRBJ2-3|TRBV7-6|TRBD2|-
TGTGCCAGCAGCCCCTCTAGCGGGAGGCCCACAGATACGCAGTATTTT
CASSPSSGRPTDTQYF
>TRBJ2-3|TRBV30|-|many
TGTGCCTGGAGTGTGGTACCAGATACGCAGTATTTT
CAWSVVPDTQYF
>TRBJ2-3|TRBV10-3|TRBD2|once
TGTGCCATCAGTGAGTGGACTAGCGGGAATACGCAGTATTTT
CAISEWTSGNTQYF
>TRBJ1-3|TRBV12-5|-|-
TGTGCTAGTGGTTTGGCCCAGGGGTCGTCTGGAAACACCATATATTTT
CASGLAQGSSGNTIYF
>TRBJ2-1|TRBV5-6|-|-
TGTGCCAGCAGCCCAGGATGGGACGCCGGCGATGAGCAGTTCTTC
CASSPGWDAGDEQFF
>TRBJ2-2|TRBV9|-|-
TGTGCCAGCAGCGTATCCAGCGCAAACACCGGGGAGCTGTTTTTT
CASSVSSANTGELFF
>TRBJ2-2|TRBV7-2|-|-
TGTGCCAGCAGCTTTCTAGCGACCGGGGAGCTGTTTTTT
CASSFLATGELFF
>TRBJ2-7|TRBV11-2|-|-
TGTGCCAGTCAGGGGCTGGGGTTCTACGAGCAGTACTTC
CASQGLGFYEQYF
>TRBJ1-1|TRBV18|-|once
TGTGCCAGCTCACTGGGGCCACTGAACACTGAAGCTTTCTTT
CASSLGPLNTEAFF
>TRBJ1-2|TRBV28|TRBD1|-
TGTGCCAGCAGTCCATGGGACAGGGGCTATGGCTACACCTTC
CASSPWDRGYGYTF
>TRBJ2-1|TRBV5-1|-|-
TGCGCCAGCAGCTTGGATGTTGGGTCCTACAATGAGCAGTTCTTC
CASSLDVGSYNEQFF
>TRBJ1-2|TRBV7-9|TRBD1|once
TGTGCCAGCACCCAACAGGGGGTCACGAGTTCCTATGGCTACACCTTC
CASTQQGVTSSYGYTF
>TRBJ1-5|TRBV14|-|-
TGTGCCAGCAGCCAATTGGGTTTGGCAGCTCCAAATAGCAATCAGCCCCAGCATTTT
CASSQLGLAAPNSNQPQHF
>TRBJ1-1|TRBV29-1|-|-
TGCAGCGTTGAGGTACCTCAAACCCCCGAAGCTTTCTTT
CSVEVPQTPEAFF
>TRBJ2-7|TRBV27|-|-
TGTGCCAGCAGTTCTAGTATTGGGGAACGAGGTCTGGAGCAGTACTTC
CASSSSIGERGLEQYF
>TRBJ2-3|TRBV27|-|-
TGTGCCAGCACACTCGGGGCTAGCGAGAGCACAGATACGCAGTATTTT
CASTLGASESTDTQYF
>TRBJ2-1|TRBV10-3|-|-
TGTGCCATCAGGGAAGAAAACAATGAGCAGTTCTTC
CAIREENNEQFF
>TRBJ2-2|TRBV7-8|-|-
TGTGCCAGTCCTAAGGTGAACACCGGGGAGCTGTTTTTT
CASPKVNTGELFF
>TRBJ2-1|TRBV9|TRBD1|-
TGTGCCAGCAGGCAGGGGGAGAATGAGCAGTTCTTC
CASRQGENEQFF
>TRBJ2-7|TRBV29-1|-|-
TGCAGCGTTGAAGATCGGATCTACGAGCAGTACTTC
CSVEDRIYEQYF
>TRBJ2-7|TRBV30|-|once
TGTGCCTGGAACGGGGGTACCTACGAGCAGTACTTC
CAWNGGTYEQYF
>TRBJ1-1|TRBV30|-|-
TGTGCCTGGGGCCGATGGGGGGTCACTGAAGCTTTCTTT
CAWGRWGVTEAFF
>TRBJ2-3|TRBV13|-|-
TGTGCCAGCAGCCGTGGGGATACGCAGTATTTT
CASSRGDTQYF
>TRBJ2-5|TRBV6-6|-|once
TGTGCCAGCAGTTCTGGATTTGAGACCCAGTACTTC
CASSSGFETQYF
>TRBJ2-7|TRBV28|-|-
TGTGCCAGCAGCCCGACAGAGACCCTCTCCTACGAGCAGTACTTC
CASSPTETLSYEQYF
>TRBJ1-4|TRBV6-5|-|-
TGTGCCAGCAGTTACAATCAAGGGGTTAAGGAAAAACTGTTTTTT
CASSYNQGVKEKLFF
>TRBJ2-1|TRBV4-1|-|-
TGCGCCAGCAGCCACACGGGCCAGGGGTGGAATGAGCAGTTCTTC
CASSHTGQGWNEQFF
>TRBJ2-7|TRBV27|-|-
TGTGCCAGCAGTCCCCGGACTAACCTCTACGAGCAGTACTTC
CASSPRTNLYEQYF
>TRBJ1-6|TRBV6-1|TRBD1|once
TGTGCCAGCTTCCGACAGGGGATCTATAATTCACCCCTCCACTTT
CASFRQGIYNSPLHF
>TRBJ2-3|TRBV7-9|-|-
TGTGCCAGCAGCCTAGCGCCACCCACTAATACGCAGTATTTT
CASSLAPPTNTQYF
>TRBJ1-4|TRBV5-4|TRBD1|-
TGTGCCAGCAGCTTGAACCAAGGGGGCGTTGATGAAAAACTGTTTTTT
CASSLNQGGVDEKLFF
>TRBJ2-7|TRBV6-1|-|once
TGTGCCAGCACTATTAGGGACGGAGGAAGCTACGAGCAGTACTTC
CASTIRDGGSYEQYF
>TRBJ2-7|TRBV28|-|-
TGTGCCAGCAGCCGAGACTCCTACGAGCAGTACTTC
CASSRDSYEQYF